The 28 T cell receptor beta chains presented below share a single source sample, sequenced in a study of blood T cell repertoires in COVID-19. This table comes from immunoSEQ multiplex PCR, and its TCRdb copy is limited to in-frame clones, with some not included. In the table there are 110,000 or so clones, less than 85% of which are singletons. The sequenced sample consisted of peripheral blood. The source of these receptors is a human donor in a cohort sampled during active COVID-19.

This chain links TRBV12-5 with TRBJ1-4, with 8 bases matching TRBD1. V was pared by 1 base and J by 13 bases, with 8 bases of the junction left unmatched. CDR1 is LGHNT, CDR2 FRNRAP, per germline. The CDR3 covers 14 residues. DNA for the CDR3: TGTGCTAGTGGTTTGGCGACCAGCACAGGGGGACTGTTTTTT. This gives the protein CASGLATSTGGLFF.

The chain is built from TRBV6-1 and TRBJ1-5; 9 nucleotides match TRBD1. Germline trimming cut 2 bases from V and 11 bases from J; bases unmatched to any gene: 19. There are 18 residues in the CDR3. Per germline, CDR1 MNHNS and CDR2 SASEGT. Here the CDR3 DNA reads TGTGCCAGCAGTGAATCCTCAGGGACAGGGCCCTTAAAGTGGGCCCAGCATTTT. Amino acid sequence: CASSESSGTGPLKWAQHF.

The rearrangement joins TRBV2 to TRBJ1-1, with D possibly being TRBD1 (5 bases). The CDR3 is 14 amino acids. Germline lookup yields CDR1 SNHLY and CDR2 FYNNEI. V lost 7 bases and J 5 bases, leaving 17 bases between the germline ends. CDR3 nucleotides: TGTGCCAGCACTCGCCTGGGAGGGGTAACTGAAGCTTTCTTT. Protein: CASTRLGGVTEAFF.

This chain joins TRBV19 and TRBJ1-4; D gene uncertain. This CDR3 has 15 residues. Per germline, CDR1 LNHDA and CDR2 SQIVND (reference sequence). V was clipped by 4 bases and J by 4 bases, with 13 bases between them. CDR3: CASSTPRSGNEKLFF. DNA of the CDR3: TGTGCCAGTAGTACTCCCCGATCGGGTAATGAAAAACTGTTTTTT.

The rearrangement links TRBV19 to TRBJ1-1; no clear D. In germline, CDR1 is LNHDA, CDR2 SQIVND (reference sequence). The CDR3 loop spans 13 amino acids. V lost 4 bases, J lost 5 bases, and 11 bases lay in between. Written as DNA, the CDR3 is TGTGCCAGTAGTAATGGACTCGGAACTGAAGCTTTCTTT. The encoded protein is CASSNGLGTEAFF.

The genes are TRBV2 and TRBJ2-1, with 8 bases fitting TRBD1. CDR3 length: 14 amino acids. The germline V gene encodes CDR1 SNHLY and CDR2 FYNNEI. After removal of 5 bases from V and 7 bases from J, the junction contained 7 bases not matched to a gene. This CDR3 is CASSPWTGSNEQFF. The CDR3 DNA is TGTGCCAGCAGTCCCTGGACAGGGTCAAATGAGCAGTTCTTC.

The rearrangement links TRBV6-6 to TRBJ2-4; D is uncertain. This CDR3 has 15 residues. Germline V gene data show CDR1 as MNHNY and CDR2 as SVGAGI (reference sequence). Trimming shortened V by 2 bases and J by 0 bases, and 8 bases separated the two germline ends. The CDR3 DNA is TGTGCCAGCAGTTACATAGCCGTAGCCAAAAACATTCAGTACTTC. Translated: CASSYIAVAKNIQYF.

CDR3 residues: CSSNTDTQYF. CDR3 coding DNA: TGCAGCTCAAACACAGATACGCAGTATTTT. V and J are TRBV29-1 and TRBJ2-3; D ambiguous. V lost 8 bases and J 2 bases, leaving 5 bases between the germline ends. CDR3 length equals 10 residues. Germline V lookup: CDR1 SQVTM, CDR2 ANQGSEA.

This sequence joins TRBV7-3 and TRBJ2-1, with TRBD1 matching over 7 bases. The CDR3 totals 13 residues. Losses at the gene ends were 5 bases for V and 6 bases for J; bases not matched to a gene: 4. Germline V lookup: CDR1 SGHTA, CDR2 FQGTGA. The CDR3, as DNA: TGTGCCAGCAGCCCGACAGGGCGCAATGAGCAGTTCTTC. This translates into CASSPTGRNEQFF. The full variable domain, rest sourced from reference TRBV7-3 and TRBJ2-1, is GAGVSQTPSNKVTEKGKYVELRCDPISGHTALYWYRQSLGQGPEFLIYFQGTGAADDSGLPNDRFFAVRPEGSVSTLKIQRTERGDSAVYLCASSPTGRNEQFFGPGTRLTVL.

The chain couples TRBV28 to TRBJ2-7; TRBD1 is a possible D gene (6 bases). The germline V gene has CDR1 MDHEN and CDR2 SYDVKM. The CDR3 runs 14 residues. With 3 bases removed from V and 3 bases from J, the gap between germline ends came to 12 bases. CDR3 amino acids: CASSFMGALYEQYF. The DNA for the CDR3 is TGTGCCAGCAGTTTTATGGGGGCCCTCTACGAGCAGTACTTC.

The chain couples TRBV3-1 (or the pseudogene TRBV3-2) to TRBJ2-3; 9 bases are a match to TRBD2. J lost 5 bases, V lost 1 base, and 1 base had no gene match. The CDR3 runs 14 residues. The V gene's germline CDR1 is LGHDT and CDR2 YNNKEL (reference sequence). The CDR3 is CASSQGTSVDTQYF. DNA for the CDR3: TGTGCCAGCAGCCAAGGGACTAGCGTAGATACGCAGTATTTT.

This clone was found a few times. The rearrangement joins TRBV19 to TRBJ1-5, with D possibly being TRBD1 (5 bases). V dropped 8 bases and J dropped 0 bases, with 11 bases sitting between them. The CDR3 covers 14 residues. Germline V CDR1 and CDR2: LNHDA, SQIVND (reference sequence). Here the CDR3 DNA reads TGTGCCAGTGAGACAGATTATAGCAATCAGCCCCAGCATTTT. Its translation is CASETDYSNQPQHF.

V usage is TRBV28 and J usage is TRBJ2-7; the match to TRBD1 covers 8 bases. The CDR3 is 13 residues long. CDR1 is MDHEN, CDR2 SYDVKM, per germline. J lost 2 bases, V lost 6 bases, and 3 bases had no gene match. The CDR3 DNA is TGTGCCAGCAGAACGACAGGGGCCTACGAGCAGTACTTC. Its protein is CASRTTGAYEQYF.

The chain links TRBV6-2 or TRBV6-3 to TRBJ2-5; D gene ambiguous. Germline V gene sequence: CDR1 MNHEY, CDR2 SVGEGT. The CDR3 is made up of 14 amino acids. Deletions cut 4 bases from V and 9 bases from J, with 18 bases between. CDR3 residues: CASSSRSLSAAQYF. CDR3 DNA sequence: TGTGCCAGCAGTTCTCGATCGCTATCCGCGGCCCAGTACTTC.

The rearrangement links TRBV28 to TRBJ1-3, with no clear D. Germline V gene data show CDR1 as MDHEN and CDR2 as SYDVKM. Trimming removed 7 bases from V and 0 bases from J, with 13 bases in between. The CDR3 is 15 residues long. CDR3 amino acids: CASMERSVSGNTIYF. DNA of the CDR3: TGTGCCAGCATGGAGCGGTCAGTCTCTGGAAACACCATATATTTT.

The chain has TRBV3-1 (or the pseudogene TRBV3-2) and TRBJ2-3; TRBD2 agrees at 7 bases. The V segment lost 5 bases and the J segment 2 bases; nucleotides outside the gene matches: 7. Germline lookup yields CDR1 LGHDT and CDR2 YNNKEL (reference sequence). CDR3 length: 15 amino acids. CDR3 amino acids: CASSYGTKSTDTQYF. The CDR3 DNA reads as TGTGCCAGCAGCTACGGGACTAAATCCACAGATACGCAGTATTTT.

The CDR3 is CASSLGGLGLAGINNEQFF. CDR3 DNA sequence: TGTGCCAGCAGCTTAGGGGGGTTAGGACTAGCGGGGATCAACAATGAGCAGTTCTTC. The chain combines TRBV11-3 with TRBJ2-1; TRBD2 matches at 12 bases. The CDR3 is made up of 19 amino acids. The trim removed 1 base at V and 5 bases at J, leaving 12 bases unmatched. Germline V gene lookup returns CDR1 SGHNT and CDR2 YENEEA.

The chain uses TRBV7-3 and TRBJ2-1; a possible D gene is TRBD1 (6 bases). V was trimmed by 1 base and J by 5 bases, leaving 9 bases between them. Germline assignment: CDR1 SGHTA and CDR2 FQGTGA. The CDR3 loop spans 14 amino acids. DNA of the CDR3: TGTGCCAGCAGCTTAAATTCAGGGGACAATGAGCAGTTCTTC. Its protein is CASSLNSGDNEQFF.

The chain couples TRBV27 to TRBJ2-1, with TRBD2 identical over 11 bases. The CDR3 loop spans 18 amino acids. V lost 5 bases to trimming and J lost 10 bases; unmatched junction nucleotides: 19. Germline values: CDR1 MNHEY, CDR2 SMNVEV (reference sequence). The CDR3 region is CASSPPGWGTSGRREQFF. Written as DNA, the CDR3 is TGTGCCAGCAGTCCCCCGGGGTGGGGGACTAGCGGCCGCAGGGAGCAGTTCTTC.

As DNA, the CDR3 is TGTGCCAGCAGTCCTGGACAGAATTCACCCCTCCACTTT. As protein: CASSPGQNSPLHF. The chain joins TRBV12-3 or TRBV12-4 to TRBJ1-6, with D possibly being TRBD1 (6 bases). This CDR3 has 13 residues. V lost 5 bases and J 7 bases, leaving 9 bases between the germline ends.

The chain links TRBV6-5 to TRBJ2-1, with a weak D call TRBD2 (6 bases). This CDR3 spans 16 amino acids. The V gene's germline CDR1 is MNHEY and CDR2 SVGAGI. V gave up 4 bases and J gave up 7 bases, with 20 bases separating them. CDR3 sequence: CASSSPGLPTPNEQFF. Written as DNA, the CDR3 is TGTGCCAGCAGTTCCCCGGGACTTCCTACTCCAAATGAGCAGTTCTTC.

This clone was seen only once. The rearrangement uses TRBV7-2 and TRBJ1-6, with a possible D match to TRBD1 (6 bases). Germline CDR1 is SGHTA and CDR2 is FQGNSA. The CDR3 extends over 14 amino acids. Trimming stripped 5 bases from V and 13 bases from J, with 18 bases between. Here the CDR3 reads CASSPLGGKVPLHF. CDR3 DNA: TGTGCCAGCAGCCCCCTAGGGGGTAAAGTCCCCCTCCACTTT.

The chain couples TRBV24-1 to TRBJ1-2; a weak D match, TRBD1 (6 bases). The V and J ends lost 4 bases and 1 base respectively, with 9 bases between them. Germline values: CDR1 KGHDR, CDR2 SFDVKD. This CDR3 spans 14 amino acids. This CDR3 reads CATSDRTVNYGYTF. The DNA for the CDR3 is TGTGCCACCAGTGACCGGACAGTTAACTATGGCTACACCTTC.

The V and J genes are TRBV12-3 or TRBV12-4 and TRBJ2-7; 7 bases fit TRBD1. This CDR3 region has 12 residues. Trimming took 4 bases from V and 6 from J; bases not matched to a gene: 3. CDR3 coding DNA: TGTGCCAGCAGTTCCACAGGGGCCGAGCAGTACTTC. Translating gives CASSSTGAEQYF.

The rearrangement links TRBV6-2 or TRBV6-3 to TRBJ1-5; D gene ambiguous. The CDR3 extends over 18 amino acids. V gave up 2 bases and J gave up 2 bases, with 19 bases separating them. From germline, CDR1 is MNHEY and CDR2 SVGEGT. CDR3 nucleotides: TGTGCCAGCAGTTACCCCCCGCATCTGCAGGCCGGCAATCAGCCCCAGCATTTT. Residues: CASSYPPHLQAGNQPQHF.

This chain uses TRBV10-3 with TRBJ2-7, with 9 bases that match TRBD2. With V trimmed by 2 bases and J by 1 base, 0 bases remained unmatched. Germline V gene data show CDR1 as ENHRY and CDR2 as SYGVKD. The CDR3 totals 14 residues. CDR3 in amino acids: CAISEAGGSYEQYF. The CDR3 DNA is TGTGCCATCAGTGAGGCGGGGGGGTCCTACGAGCAGTACTTC.

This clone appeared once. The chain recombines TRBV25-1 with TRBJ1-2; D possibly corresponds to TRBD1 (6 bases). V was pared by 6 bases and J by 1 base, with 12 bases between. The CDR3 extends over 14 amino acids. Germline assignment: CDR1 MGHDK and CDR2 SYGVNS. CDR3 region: CASRDDRSNYGYTF. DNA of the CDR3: TGTGCCAGCAGGGACGACAGGAGTAACTATGGCTACACCTTC.

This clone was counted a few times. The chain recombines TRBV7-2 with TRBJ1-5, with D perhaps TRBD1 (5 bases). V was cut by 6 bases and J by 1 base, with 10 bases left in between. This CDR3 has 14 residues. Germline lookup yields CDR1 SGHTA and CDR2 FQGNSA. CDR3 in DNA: TGTGCCAGCAGAGGGGTCGGGAGCAATCAGCCCCAGCATTTT. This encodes CASRGVGSNQPQHF.